This T cell receptor (beta chain) is from a study of blood T cell repertoires in COVID-19. Study at large: Sites in the United States, Italy and Spain provided acute and convalescent COVID-19 samples.

V lost 3 bases and J 4 bases, leaving 7 bases between the germline ends. The germline gives CDR1 MRHNA, CDR2 SNTAGT. This CDR3 has 13 residues. The repertoire was sequenced with immunoSEQ multiplex PCR; TCRdb's copy has only in-frame clones and lacks some. The sample records roughly 260,000 clones, 83% being singletons. The chain employs TRBV6-4 and TRBJ1-5, with no clear D. Sequencing input: PBMCs or T cells enriched from blood (not recorded which). The receptor's source is a woman aged 40 to 50 who had been exposed to COVID-19. The CDR3 coding sequence is TGTGCCAGCAGTGAGATGAGTAATCAGCCCCAGCATTTT. Its protein is CASSEMSNQPQHF.